This record covers a single T cell receptor (beta chain). Antigen: not known. Sequencing used immunoSEQ multiplex PCR; TCRdb keeps in-frame clones, though not all of them. Found here are some 140,000 clones, around four fifths of them singletons; the top ten hold almost 1.5%. Germline values: CDR1 MGHRA, CDR2 YSYEKL. The length of the CDR3 is 15 residues. V lost 4 bases and J 6 bases, leaving 16 bases between the germline ends. These data originate in a study of cytomegalovirus exposure and HLA in healthy donors. Overall study context: The approximately 110 validation repertoires and the roughly 670 first-cohort repertoires shared a platform, a later analysis reported. Whole-study findings and limits: Researchers counted roughly 150 TCR beta chains as cytomegalovirus-associated. It was reportedly the case that the classifier diagnosed cytomegalovirus status with high specificity and sensitivity. TCR clusters originating in the first cohort tended to co-occur in the 100 to 150 validation repertoires, according to a later analysis.

The chain employs TRBV4-1 and TRBJ1-5, with a weak D call TRBD1 (5 bases). The source is a woman aged 25 to 45 in good health and CMV-seronegative. Sample: PBMCs. The chain's CDR3 is CASSPQAGVGQPQHF. CDR3 DNA sequence: TGCGCCAGCAGCCCTCAAGCGGGGGTTGGTCAGCCCCAGCATTTT.